The 8 T cell receptor beta chains given below trace back to one sample, sequenced in a study of T cell clonotyping in hematopoietic cell transplantation. Assay used: immunoSEQ multiplex PCR; TCRdb lists only in-frame clones, some missing. The table lists 7,000 or so clones, 89% of them singletons. This specimen was PBMCs, taken 30 days after allogeneic stem cell transplant. The receptors originated from a female patient aged 45 to 65 who had an allogeneic stem cell transplant from an unrelated donor, so the T cells may come from the graft donor. Some clones in this sample may be carry-over from other donors' samples.

V gene TRBV7-9 combines with J gene TRBJ1-1, with 9 bases that match TRBD1. J lost 5 bases, V lost 5 bases, and 9 bases had no gene match. The germline gives CDR1 SEHNR, CDR2 FQNEAQ (reference sequence). The CDR3 contains 15 residues. The CDR3, as DNA: TGTGCCAGCAGCCGAAAACAGGGGGCGAGAACTGAAGCTTTCTTT. Translation: CASSRKQGARTEAFF.

The chain couples TRBV11-2 to TRBJ1-2; D perhaps matches TRBD1 (6 bases). V lost 0 bases to trimming and J lost 7 bases, with 15 bases between them. The germline gives CDR1 SGHAT, CDR2 FQNNGV. The CDR3 has 15 residues. The CDR3 reads CASSLDRAGVVGYTF. CDR3 nucleotides: TGTGCCAGCAGCTTAGATCGGGCAGGGGTTGTTGGCTACACCTTC.

The J gene is TRBJ2-1, the V gene TRBV7-9; TRBD2 is a possible D gene (5 bases). The germline gives CDR1 SEHNR, CDR2 FQNEAQ (reference sequence). The CDR3 length is 14 residues. V was cut by 0 bases and J by 9 bases, with 12 bases left in between. The CDR3 spells CASSLARMAGEQFF. In DNA, the CDR3 is TGTGCCAGCAGCTTAGCCCGGATGGCGGGTGAGCAGTTCTTC.

As concerns this clone: Different DNA sequences within this sample yield the same CDR3. CDR3 loop: CASSLSSYEQYF. The DNA of the CDR3 is TGTGCCAGCAGCTTGTCCTCCTACGAGCAGTACTTC. The chain couples TRBV5-6 to TRBJ2-7; no definite D call. The length of the CDR3 is 12 residues. Germline V CDR1 and CDR2: SGHDT, YYEEEE. Trimming removed 1 base from V and 0 bases from J, with 2 bases in between.

The chain recombines TRBV6-6 with TRBJ2-4; possible D gene TRBD2, 6 bases. Looked up from germline, CDR1 is MNHNY and CDR2 is SVGAGI (reference sequence). The CDR3 loop spans 14 amino acids. V shed 7 bases and J shed 10 bases, with 20 bases lying between them. As DNA, the CDR3 is TGTGCCAGCAATCTCGGGGGTTCTGAGAGAATTCAGTACTTC. Residues: CASNLGGSERIQYF.

This chain connects TRBV9 to TRBJ2-7, with 8 bases that match TRBD2. With 4 bases clipped from V and 3 bases from J, the junction kept 9 bases outside the gene matches. The germline V gene encodes CDR1 SGDLS and CDR2 YYNGEE. This CDR3 is 15 amino acids long. The CDR3 nucleotides read TGTGCCAGCAGCCCCGATAGCGGGACCAGCTACGAGCAGTACTTC. This codes for CASSPDSGTSYEQYF.

A single count supports this clone. CDR3 DNA: TGTGCCAGCCGTGGGTCGATTGGGGGGAACTATGGCTACACCTTC. It codes for CASRGSIGGNYGYTF. This chain uses TRBV6-5 with TRBJ1-2, with D perhaps matching TRBD1 (5 bases). Trimming removed 8 bases from V and 2 bases from J, with 18 bases in between. The CDR3 spans 15 residues. Germline V CDR1 and CDR2: MNHEY, SVGAGI.

The table lists this clone with a few counts. J is TRBJ2-6 and V is TRBV6-4; unclear D gene. The CDR3 loop spans 13 amino acids. Trimming took off 6 bases at V and 1 base at J, with 4 bases between the two ends. Per germline, CDR1 MRHNA and CDR2 SNTAGT. CDR3 DNA sequence: TGTGCCAGCAGCGAGTCTGGGGCCAACGTCCTGACTTTC. Translated, it gives CASSESGANVLTF.